This TCR beta chain appears in the sequencing data of a study of human T cells and chemical hapten exposure. Study information: It was small differences in pooled library volume that mainly caused per-sample TCR yields to vary.

In TCRdb, the RACE reads were re-called with MiXCR into one record per CDR3 protein. The repertoire includes 60,000 to 75,000 distinct CDR3 sequences, around 7% of them detected once, and over 1.5% sits in the top ten. Described time point: pre-sensitization, week 0. Documented treatment: therapeutic diphenylcyclopropenone sensitization with weekly scalp DPC. This clonotype has at least ten counts. The receptor's source is a woman younger than 45 with alopecia areata. Some clones in this sample may be carry-over from other donors' samples. The starting material was whole blood, obtained in connection with sensitization to the hapten diphenylcyclopropenone (DPC).

CDR3 sequence (DNA): TGTGCCAGCAGTCCAAGACAGAGTTACTATGGCTACACCTTC. This codes for CASSPRQSYYGYTF. The chain joins TRBV27 to TRBJ1-2; tentative D call: TRBD1 (5 bases). This CDR3 spans 14 amino acids. With 5 bases removed from V and 3 bases from J, the gap between germline ends came to 13 bases. Germline-derived CDR1 and CDR2 are MNHEY and SMNVEV (reference sequence).